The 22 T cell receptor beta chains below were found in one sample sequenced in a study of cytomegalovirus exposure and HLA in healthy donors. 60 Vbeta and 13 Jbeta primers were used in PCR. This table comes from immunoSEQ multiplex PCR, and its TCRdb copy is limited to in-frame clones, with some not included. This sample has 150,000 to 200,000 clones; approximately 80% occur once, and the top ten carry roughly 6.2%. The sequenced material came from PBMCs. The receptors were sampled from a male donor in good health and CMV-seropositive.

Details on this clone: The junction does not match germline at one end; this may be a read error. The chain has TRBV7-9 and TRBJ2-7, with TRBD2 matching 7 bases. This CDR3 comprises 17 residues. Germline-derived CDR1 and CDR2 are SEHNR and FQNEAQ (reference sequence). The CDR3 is CSSSPRGRGAGVEEQYF. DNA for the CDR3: TGTTCCAGCAGCCCCAGAGGAAGAGGGGCGGGAGTAGAGGAGCAGTACTTC.

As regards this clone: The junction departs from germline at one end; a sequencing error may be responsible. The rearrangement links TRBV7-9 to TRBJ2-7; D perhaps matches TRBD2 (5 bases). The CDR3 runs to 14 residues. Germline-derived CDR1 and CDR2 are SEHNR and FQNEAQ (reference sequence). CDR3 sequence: CSSGDTLYLYEQYF. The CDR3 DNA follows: TGTTCCAGCGGCGACACCCTATATCTCTACGAGCAGTACTTC.

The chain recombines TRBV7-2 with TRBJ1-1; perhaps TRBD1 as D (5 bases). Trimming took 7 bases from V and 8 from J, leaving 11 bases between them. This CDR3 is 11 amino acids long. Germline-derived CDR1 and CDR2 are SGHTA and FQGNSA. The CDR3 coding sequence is TGTGCCAGCATCGGAGGGGCGGAAGCTTTCTTT. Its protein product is CASIGGAEAFF.

The CDR3 sequence: CASSSSTGTGGTEAFF. Here the CDR3 DNA reads TGTGCCAGTAGTAGCTCCACCGGGACAGGCGGCACTGAAGCTTTCTTT. The chain has TRBV19 and TRBJ1-1; 8 bases align to TRBD1. Germline V lookup: CDR1 LNHDA, CDR2 SQIVND (reference sequence). Trimming cost V 4 bases and J 4 bases; bases outside gene matches: 11. The length of the CDR3 is 16 residues.

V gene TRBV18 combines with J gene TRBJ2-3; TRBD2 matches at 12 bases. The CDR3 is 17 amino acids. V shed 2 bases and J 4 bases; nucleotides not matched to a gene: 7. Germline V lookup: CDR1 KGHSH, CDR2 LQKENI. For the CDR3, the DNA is TGTGCCAGCTCACCAGCGACTAGCGGGAGTAGGCCAGATACGCAGTATTTT. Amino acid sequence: CASSPATSGSRPDTQYF.

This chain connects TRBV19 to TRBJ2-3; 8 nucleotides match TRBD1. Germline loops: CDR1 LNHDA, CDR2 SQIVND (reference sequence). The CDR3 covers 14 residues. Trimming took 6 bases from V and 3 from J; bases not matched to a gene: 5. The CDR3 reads CASSEQGGTDTQYF. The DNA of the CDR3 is TGTGCCAGTAGCGAACAGGGGGGAACAGATACGCAGTATTTT.

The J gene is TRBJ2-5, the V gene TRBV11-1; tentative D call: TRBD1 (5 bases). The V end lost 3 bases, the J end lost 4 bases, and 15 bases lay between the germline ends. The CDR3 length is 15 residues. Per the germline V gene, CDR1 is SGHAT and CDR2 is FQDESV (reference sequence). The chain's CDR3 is CASSFLGREGETQYF. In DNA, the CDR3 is TGTGCCAGCAGCTTCTTAGGCAGGGAAGGAGAGACCCAGTACTTC. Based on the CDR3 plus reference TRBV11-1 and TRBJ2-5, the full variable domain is EAEVAQSPRYKITEKSQAVAFWCDPISGHATLYWYRQILGQGPELLVQFQDESVVDDSQLPKDRFSAERLKGVDSTLKIQPAELGDSAMYLCASSFLGREGETQYFGPGTRLLVL.

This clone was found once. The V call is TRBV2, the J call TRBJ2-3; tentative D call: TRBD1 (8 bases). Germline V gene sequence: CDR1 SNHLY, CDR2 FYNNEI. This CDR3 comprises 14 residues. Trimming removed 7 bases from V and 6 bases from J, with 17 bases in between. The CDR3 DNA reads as TGTGCCAGCAAGCGGGACAGGTCTATGGATACGCAGTATTTT. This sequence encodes CASKRDRSMDTQYF.

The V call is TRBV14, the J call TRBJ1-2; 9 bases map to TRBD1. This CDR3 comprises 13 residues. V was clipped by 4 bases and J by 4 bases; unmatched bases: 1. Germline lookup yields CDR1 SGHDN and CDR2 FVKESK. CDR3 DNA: TGTGCCAGCAGCCGGGACAGGGCCTATGGCTACACCTTC. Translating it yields CASSRDRAYGYTF.

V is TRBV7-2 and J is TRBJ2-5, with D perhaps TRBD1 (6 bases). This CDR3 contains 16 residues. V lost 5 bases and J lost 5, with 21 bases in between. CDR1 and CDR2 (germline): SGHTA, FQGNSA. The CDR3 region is CASSVTGLDFWETQYF. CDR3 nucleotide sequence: TGTGCCAGCAGCGTTACAGGGTTAGATTTTTGGGAGACCCAGTACTTC.

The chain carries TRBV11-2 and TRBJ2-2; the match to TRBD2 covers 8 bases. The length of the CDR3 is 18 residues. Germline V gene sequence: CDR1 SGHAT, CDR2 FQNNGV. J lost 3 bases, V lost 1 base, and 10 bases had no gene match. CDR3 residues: CASSLGLAFVLDTGELFF. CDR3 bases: TGTGCCAGCAGCTTAGGACTAGCGTTTGTTTTGGACACCGGGGAGCTGTTTTTT.

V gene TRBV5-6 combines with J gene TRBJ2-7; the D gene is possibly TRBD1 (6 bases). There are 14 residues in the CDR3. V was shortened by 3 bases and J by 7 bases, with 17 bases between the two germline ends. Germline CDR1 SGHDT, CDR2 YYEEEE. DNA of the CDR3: TGTGCCAGCAGCTACGGGACAACATCTCAAGAGCAGTACTTC. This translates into CASSYGTTSQEQYF.

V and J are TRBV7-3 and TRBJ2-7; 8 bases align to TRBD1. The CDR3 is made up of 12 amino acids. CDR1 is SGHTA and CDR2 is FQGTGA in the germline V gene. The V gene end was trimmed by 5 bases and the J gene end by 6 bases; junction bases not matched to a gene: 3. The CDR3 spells CASSTTGGEQYF. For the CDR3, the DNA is TGTGCCAGCAGCACCACAGGGGGCGAGCAGTACTTC.

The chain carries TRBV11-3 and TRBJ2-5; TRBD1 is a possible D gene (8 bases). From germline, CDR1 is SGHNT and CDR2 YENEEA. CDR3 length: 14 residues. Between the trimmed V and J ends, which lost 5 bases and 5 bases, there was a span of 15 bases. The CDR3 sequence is CASSQQGGWETQYF. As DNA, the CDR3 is TGTGCCAGCAGCCAACAGGGGGGGTGGGAGACCCAGTACTTC.

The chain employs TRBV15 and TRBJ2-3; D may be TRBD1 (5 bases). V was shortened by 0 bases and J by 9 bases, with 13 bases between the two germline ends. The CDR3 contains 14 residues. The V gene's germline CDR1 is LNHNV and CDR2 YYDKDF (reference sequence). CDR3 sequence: CATSRERTLDTQYF. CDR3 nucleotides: TGTGCCACCAGCAGAGAAAGGACATTGGACACGCAGTATTTT.

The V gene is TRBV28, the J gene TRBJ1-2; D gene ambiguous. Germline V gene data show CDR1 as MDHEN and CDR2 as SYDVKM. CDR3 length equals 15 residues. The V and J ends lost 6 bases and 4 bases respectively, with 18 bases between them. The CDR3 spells CASSPVDTSGYGYTF. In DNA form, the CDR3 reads TGTGCCAGCAGCCCCGTCGACACGTCCGGCTATGGCTACACCTTC.

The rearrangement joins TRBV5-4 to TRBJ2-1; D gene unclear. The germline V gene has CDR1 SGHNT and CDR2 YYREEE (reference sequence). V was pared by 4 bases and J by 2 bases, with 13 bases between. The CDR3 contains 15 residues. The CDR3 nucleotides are TGTGCCAGCAGCCCCCGGCGGAGCACCTACAATGAGCAGTTCTTC. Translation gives CASSPRRSTYNEQFF.

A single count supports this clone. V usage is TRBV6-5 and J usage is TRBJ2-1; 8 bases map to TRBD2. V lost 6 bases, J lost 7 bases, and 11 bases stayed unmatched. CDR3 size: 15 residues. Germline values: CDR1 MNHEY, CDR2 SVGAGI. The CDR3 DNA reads TGTGCCAGCAGCTTACGAGGACTAGCACTAAATGAGCAGTTCTTC. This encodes CASSLRGLALNEQFF.

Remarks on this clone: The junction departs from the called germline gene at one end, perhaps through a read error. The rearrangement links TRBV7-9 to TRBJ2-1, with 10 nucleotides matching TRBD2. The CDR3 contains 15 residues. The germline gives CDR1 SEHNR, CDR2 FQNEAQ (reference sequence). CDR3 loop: CSSSSKREGMNEQFF. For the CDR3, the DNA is TGTTCCAGCAGCTCCAAGCGGGAGGGCATGAATGAGCAGTTCTTC.

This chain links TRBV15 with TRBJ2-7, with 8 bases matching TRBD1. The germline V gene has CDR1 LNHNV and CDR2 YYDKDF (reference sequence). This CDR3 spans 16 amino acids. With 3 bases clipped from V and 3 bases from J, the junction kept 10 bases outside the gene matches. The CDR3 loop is CATSSPNPTGDYEQYF. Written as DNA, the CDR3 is TGTGCCACCAGCAGCCCTAACCCGACAGGGGACTACGAGCAGTACTTC.

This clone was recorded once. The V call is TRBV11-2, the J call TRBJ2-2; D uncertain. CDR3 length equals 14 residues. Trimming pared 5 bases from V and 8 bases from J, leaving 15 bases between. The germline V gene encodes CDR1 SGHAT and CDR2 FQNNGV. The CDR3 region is CASSPLIGVGELFF. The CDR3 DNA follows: TGTGCCAGCAGCCCCCTTATTGGAGTTGGGGAGCTGTTTTTT.

CDR3 sequence: CASSPWTSGREETQYF. The CDR3 DNA reads as TGTGCCAGCAGCCCCTGGACTAGCGGGAGAGAAGAGACCCAGTACTTC. V gene TRBV11-2 combines with J gene TRBJ2-5; the match to TRBD2 covers 13 bases. V trimming: 5 bases; J trimming: 3 bases; junction bases outside the gene matches: 6. The CDR3 covers 16 residues. The germline V gene has CDR1 SGHAT and CDR2 FQNNGV.